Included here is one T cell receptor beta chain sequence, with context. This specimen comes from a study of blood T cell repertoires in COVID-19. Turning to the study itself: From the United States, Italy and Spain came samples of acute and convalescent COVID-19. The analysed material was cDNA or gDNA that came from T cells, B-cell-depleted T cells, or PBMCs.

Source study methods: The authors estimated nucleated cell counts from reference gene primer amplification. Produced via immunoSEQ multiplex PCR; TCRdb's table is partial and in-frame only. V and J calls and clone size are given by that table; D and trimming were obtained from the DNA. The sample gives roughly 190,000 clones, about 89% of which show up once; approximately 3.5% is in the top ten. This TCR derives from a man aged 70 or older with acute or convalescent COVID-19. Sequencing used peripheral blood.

CDR3 coding DNA: TGTGCCAGCAGCTTGGGGGGGGGAGTAGTCCAGGAGACCCAGTACTTC. As protein: CASSLGGGVVQETQYF. The chain uses TRBV5-4 and TRBJ2-5; 7 nucleotides align to TRBD2. The CDR3 extends over 16 amino acids. Germline V gives CDR1 SGHNT, CDR2 YYREEE (reference sequence). Trimming at V came to 0 bases and at J to 5 bases, leaving 10 bases not matched to a gene.